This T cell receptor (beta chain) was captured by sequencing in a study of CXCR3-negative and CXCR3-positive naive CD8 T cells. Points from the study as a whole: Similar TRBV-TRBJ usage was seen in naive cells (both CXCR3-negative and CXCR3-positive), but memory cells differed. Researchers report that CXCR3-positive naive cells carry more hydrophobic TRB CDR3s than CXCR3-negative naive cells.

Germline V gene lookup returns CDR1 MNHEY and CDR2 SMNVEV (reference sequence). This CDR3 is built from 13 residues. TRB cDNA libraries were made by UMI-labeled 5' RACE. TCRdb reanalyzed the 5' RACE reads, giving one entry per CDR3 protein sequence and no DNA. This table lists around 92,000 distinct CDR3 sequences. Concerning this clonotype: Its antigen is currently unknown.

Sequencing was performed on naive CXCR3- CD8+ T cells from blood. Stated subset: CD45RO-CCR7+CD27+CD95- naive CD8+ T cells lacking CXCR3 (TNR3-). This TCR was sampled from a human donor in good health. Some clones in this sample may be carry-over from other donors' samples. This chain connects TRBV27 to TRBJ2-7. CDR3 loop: CASSSVVSYEQYF.